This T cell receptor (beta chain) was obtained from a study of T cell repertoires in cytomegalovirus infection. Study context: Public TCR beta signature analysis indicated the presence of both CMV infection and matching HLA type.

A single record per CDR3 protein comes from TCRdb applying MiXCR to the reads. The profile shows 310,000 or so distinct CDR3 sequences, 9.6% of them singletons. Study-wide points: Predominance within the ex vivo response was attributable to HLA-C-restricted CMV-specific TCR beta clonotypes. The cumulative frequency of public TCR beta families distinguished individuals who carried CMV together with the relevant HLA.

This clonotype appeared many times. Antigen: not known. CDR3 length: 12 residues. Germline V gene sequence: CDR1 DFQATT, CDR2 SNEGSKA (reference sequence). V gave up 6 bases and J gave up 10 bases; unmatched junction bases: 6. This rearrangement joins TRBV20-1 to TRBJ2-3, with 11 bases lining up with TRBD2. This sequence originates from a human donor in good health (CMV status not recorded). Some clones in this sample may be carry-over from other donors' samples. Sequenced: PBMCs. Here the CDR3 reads CSAPPGLAAQYF. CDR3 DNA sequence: TGCAGTGCACCCCCGGGACTAGCGGCGCAGTATTTT.